One and the same sample provided the 8 T cell receptor beta chains below, sequenced in a study of shared clonotypes between healthy human individuals. This table comes from immunoSEQ multiplex PCR, and its TCRdb copy is limited to in-frame clones, with some not included. The sample includes over 400,000 clones, about 96% of them seen just once. Sequenced material: naive CD4+ T cells sorted from blood. The subset denotes: CD45RA+ positively selected. The receptor set was obtained from a woman aged 25 to 45 in good health.

The V gene is TRBV13, the J gene TRBJ2-2; D is unclear. The CDR3 loop spans 16 amino acids. Per germline, CDR1 PRHDT and CDR2 FYEKMQ (reference sequence). V was shortened by 2 bases and J by 4 bases, with 14 bases between the two germline ends. The CDR3 here is CASSLWVTRGTGELFF. Here the CDR3 DNA reads TGTGCCAGCAGCTTATGGGTGACGAGAGGCACCGGGGAGCTGTTTTTT.

This chain joins TRBV7-2 and TRBJ1-3; tentative D call: TRBD1 (6 bases). Germline lookup yields CDR1 SGHTA and CDR2 FQGNSA. The CDR3 has 15 residues. V was clipped by 0 bases and J by 4 bases, with 10 bases between them. DNA of the CDR3: TGTGCCAGCAGCTTAGCGGACAGTCGAGGAAACACCATATATTTT. As protein: CASSLADSRGNTIYF.

CDR3 sequence: CASSYGQNQPQHF. The CDR3 coding sequence is TGTGCCAGCAGTTACGGGCAGAATCAGCCCCAGCATTTT. This chain joins TRBV6-5 and TRBJ1-5; D gene ambiguous. Trimming stripped 2 bases from V and 4 bases from J, with 6 bases between. The CDR3 totals 13 residues. Germline V gives CDR1 MNHEY, CDR2 SVGAGI.

The chain uses TRBV2 and TRBJ1-4, with 7 positions matching TRBD1. Germline V gives CDR1 SNHLY, CDR2 FYNNEI. The CDR3 is 13 residues long. With V trimmed by 6 bases and J by 8 bases, 6 bases remained unmatched. CDR3 sequence (DNA): TGTGCCAGCAGCCTTGGACAGGTGGAAAAACTGTTTTTT. Translation: CASSLGQVEKLFF.

The chain uses TRBV4-1 and TRBJ2-5, with a weak D call TRBD1 (6 bases). The CDR3 loop spans 13 amino acids. Trimming took off 4 bases at V and 4 bases at J, with 10 bases between the two ends. CDR1 and CDR2 from the germline V gene are MGHRA and YSYEKL. CDR3 in DNA: TGCGCCAGCAGCCCCGGACAGCTAGAGACCCAGTACTTC. It is translated as CASSPGQLETQYF.

The chain carries TRBV27 and TRBJ1-4; D gene ambiguous. Germline CDR1 is MNHEY and CDR2 is SMNVEV (reference sequence). The CDR3 loop spans 14 amino acids. V lost 3 bases, J lost 5 bases, and 10 bases lay in between. CDR3: CASSLRIQNEKLFF. As DNA, the CDR3 is TGTGCCAGCAGTTTGCGCATTCAGAATGAAAAACTGTTTTTT. The variable domain in full, completed from reference TRBV27 and TRBJ1-4, reads EAQVTQNPRYLITVTGKKLTVTCSQNMNHEYMSWYRQDPGLGLRQIYYSMNVEVTDKGDVPEGYKVSRKEKRNFPLILESPSPNQTSLYFCASSLRIQNEKLFFGSGTQLSVL.

As concerns this clone: Mismatch with germline at one junction end may stem from a read error. The chain recombines TRBV5-8 with TRBJ2-6; D is unclear. Per the germline V gene, CDR1 is SGHTS and CDR2 is YDEGEE. The CDR3 runs 17 residues. CDR3 amino acids: CASRKNLHTKSGQRPDF. The CDR3, as DNA: TGTGCCAGCCGAAAAAATCTCCACACAAAGTCGGGCCAACGTCCTGATTTC.

In regard to this clone: At the DNA level, this CDR3 is encoded by other sequences in the same sample as well. The chain recombines TRBV10-1 with TRBJ1-1; no firm D call. The CDR3 spans 12 residues. The V end lost 4 bases, the J end lost 1 base, and 4 bases lay between the germline ends. Germline V lookup: CDR1 WNHNN, CDR2 SYGVQD (reference sequence). Here the CDR3 reads CASSAGNTEAFF. As DNA, the CDR3 is TGCGCCAGCAGTGCGGGGAACACTGAAGCTTTCTTT.